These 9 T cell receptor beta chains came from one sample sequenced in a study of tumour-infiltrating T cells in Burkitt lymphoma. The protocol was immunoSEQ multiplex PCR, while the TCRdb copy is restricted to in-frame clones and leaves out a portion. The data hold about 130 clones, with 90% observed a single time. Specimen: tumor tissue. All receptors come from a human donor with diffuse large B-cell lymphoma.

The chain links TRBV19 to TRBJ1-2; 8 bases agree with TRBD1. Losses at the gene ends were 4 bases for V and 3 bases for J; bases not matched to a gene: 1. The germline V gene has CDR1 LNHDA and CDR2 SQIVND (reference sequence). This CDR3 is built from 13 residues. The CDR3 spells CASSTGQDYGYTF. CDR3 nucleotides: TGTGCCAGTAGTACGGGACAGGACTATGGCTACACCTTC.

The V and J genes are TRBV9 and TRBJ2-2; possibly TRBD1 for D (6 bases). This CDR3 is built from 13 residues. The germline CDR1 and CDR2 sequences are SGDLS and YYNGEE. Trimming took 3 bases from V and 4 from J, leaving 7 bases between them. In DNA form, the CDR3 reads TGTGCCAGCAGCGAAGGGGGCACCGGGGAGCTGTTTTTT. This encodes CASSEGGTGELFF.

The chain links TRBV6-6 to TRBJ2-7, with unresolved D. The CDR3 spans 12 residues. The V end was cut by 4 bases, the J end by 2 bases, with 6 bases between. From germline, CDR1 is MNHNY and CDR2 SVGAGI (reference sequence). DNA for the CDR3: TGTGCCAGCAGTTTTCCCACCTACGAGCAGTACTTC. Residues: CASSFPTYEQYF.

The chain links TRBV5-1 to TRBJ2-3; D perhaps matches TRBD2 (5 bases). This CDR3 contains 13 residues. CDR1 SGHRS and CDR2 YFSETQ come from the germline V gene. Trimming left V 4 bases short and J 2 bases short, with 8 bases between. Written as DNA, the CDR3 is TGCGCCAGCAGCATGGACTTCACAGATACGCAGTATTTT. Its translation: CASSMDFTDTQYF.

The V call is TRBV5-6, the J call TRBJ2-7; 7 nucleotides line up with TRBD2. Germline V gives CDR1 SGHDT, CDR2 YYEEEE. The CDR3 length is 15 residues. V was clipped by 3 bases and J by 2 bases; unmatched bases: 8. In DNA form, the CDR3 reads TGTGCCAGCAGCTCCCTCCGGGGGGTAACCTACGAGCAGTACTTC. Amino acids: CASSSLRGVTYEQYF. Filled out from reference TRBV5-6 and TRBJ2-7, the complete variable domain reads DAGVTQSPTHLIKTRGQQVTLRCSPKSGHDTVSWYQQALGQGPQFIFQYYEEEERQRGNFPDRFSGHQFPNYSSELNVNALLLGDSALYLCASSSLRGVTYEQYFGPGTRLTVT.

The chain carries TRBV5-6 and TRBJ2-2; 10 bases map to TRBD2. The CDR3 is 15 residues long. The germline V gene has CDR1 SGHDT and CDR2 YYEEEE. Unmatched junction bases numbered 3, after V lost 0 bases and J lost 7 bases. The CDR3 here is CASSLAPSGGGELFF. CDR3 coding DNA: TGTGCCAGCAGCTTGGCCCCTAGCGGGGGCGGGGAGCTGTTTTTT.

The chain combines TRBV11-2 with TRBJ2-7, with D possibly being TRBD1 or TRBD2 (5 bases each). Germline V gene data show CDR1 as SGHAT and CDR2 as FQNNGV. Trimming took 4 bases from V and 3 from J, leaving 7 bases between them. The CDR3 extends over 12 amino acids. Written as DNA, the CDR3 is TGTGCCAGCAGCTGGGGGAGCTACGAGCAGTACTTC. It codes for CASSWGSYEQYF.

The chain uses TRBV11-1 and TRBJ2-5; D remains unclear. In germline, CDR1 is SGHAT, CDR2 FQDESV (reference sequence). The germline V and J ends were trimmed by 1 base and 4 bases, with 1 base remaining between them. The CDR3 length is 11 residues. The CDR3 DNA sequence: TGTGCCAGCAGCTTAGGAGAGACCCAGTACTTC. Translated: CASSLGETQYF.

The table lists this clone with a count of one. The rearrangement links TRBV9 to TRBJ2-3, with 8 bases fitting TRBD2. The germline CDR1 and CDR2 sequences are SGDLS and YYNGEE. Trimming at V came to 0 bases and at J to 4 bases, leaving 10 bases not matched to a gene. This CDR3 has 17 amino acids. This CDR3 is CASSVGIAGWDPDTQYF. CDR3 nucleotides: TGTGCCAGCAGCGTAGGGATAGCGGGATGGGACCCAGATACGCAGTATTTT.